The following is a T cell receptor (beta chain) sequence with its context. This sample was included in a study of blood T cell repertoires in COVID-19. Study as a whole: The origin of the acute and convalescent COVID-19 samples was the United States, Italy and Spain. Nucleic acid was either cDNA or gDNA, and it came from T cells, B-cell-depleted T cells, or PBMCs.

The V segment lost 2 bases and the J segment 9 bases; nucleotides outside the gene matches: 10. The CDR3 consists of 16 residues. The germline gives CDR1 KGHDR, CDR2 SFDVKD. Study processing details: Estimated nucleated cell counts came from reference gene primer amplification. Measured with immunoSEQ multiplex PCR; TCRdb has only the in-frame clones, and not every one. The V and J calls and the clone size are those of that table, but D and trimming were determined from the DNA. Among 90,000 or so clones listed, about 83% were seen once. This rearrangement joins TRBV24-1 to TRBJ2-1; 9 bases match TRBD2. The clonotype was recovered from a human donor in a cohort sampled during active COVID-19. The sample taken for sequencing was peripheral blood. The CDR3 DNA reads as TGTGCCACCAGTGATTGGGGCATTAGCGGGAGCGGTGAGCAGTTCTTC. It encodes CATSDWGISGSGEQFF.